One and the same sample provided the 30 T cell receptor beta chains below, sequenced in a study of CD8 T cells in ankylosing spondylitis. TCRdb recomputed calls from the 5' RACE reads with MiXCR, one row per CDR3 protein. The repertoire includes 150,000 to 200,000 distinct CDR3 sequences, 10% to 15% of them detected once, and roughly 9.6% sits in the top ten. Sequenced sample: blood, either unsorted or a sorted T cell fraction (not recorded which). All receptors derive from a female donor with ankylosing spondylitis or in good health (not recorded which).

This sequence joins TRBV28 and TRBJ2-1; D perhaps matches TRBD2 (5 bases). Looked up from germline, CDR1 is MDHEN and CDR2 is SYDVKM. Trimming cost V 5 bases and J 2 bases, with 13 bases left between them. This CDR3 spans 15 amino acids. As DNA, the CDR3 is TGTGCCAGCAGTACACTAGACGGCACCTACAATGAGCAGTTCTTC. It codes for CASSTLDGTYNEQFF.

At least ten counts were recorded for this clonotype. V gene TRBV21-1 combines with J gene TRBJ2-2. TRBV21-1 is given as a pseudogene. CDR3 length equals 11 residues. The CDR3: CASPDTGELFF. Here the CDR3 DNA reads TGTGCCAGTCCTGACACCGGGGAGCTGTTTTTT.

This clonotype was seen repeatedly, ten times or more. The chain links TRBV29-1 to TRBJ2-5, with D hard to call. The V gene's germline CDR1 is SQVTM and CDR2 ANQGSEA. CDR3 length: 12 amino acids. Between the trimmed V and J ends, which lost 0 bases and 9 bases, there was a span of 11 bases. The chain's CDR3 is CSVEDLGQSQYF. The CDR3 nucleotides read TGCAGCGTTGAAGATCTTGGGCAATCCCAGTACTTC.

This clonotype has a count of ten or more. The V and J genes are TRBV3-1 and TRBJ1-6; D call uncertain. Germline CDR1 and CDR2: LGHDT and YNNKEL (reference sequence). V lost 1 base to trimming and J lost 5 bases, with 6 bases between them. The CDR3 runs to 14 residues. CDR3 nucleotide sequence: TGTGCCAGCAGCCAAGGGTCCAATAATTCACCCCTCCACTTT. Residues: CASSQGSNNSPLHF.

In this sample, this clonotype turned up many times. The CDR3: CASSWGSDTQYF. The CDR3 bases are TGTGCCAGCAGTTGGGGGTCGGATACGCAGTATTTT. This rearrangement joins TRBV12-3 or TRBV12-4 to TRBJ2-3; D tentatively fits TRBD1 or TRBD2 (5 bases each). CDR3 length: 12 residues. Deletions cut 4 bases from V and 6 bases from J, with 8 bases between.

This clonotype came up a few times. This rearrangement joins TRBV6-5 to TRBJ2-6, with 9 bases that match TRBD1. The V and J ends lost 4 bases and 1 base, in that order; junction bases with no gene match: 5. The germline V gene encodes CDR1 MNHEY and CDR2 SVGAGI. The CDR3 runs 17 residues. The CDR3 region is CASSFDRGRSGANVLTF. CDR3 DNA: TGTGCCAGCAGTTTCGACAGGGGGAGATCTGGGGCCAACGTCCTGACTTTC.

This clonotype was recorded at least ten times. The rearrangement links TRBV2 to TRBJ1-5, with 7 nucleotides matching TRBD1. Germline lookup yields CDR1 SNHLY and CDR2 FYNNEI. The CDR3 length is 13 residues. The V and J ends lost 8 bases and 6 bases, in that order; junction bases with no gene match: 7. CDR3 loop: CASRPAGGQPQHF. The CDR3 DNA is TGTGCCAGCCGTCCTGCAGGGGGTCAGCCCCAGCATTTT.

This clonotype was detected ten times or more. The chain links TRBV29-1 to TRBJ2-7, with 9 bases fitting TRBD2. With 6 bases clipped from V and 5 bases from J, the junction kept 8 bases outside the gene matches. Germline V gene data show CDR1 as SQVTM and CDR2 as ANQGSEA. The CDR3 is made up of 13 amino acids. The DNA for the CDR3 is TGCAGCGTGGATAGCGGGAGTTGGCACGAGCAGTACTTC. This gives the protein CSVDSGSWHEQYF.

The chain is built from TRBV4-3 and TRBJ1-5; TRBD1 might be the D (6 bases). The ends were cut back, 4 bases at V and 7 bases at J, with 17 bases in the middle. The CDR3 loop spans 15 amino acids. Germline V CDR1 and CDR2: LGHNA, YSLEER. CDR3 nucleotides: TGCGCCAGCAGCCCAAGACCGGGGGCCGGCCAGCCCCAGCATTTT. Its translation: CASSPRPGAGQPQHF.

The J gene is TRBJ1-6, the V gene TRBV30; D possibly corresponds to TRBD1 (6 bases). Looked up from germline, CDR1 is GTSNPN and CDR2 is SVGIG (reference sequence). The CDR3 is 14 residues long. With 1 base removed from V and 11 bases from J, the gap between germline ends came to 15 bases. In DNA form, the CDR3 reads TGTGCCTGGAGTGACGGGGGCAGGGGAGCACCCCTCCACTTT. It specifies CAWSDGGRGAPLHF.

Remarks on this clonotype: It may be a read error: a sequence one base away is much more abundant. V is TRBV29-1 and J is TRBJ1-1; tentatively, D is TRBD1 (5 bases). V was cut by 1 base and J by 4 bases, with 13 bases left in between. The CDR3 sequence is 14 residues long. Germline lookup yields CDR1 SQVTM and CDR2 ANQGSEA. The CDR3 sequence is CSVEAQSGGTEAFF. The CDR3 DNA sequence: TGCAGCGTTGAAGCGCAGTCCGGGGGCACTGAAGCTTTCTTT.

On this clonotype itself: This may arise from a read error, as a much more abundant clone is one base away. V and J are TRBV7-2 and TRBJ2-6, with D possibly being TRBD1 (5 bases). Germline CDR1 is SGHTA and CDR2 is FQGNSA. CDR3 size: 16 residues. Here the CDR3 reads CASTFILSSGASVLTF. The CDR3 DNA reads TGTGCCAGCACCTTTATCCTTAGCTCTGGGGCCAGCGTCCTGACTTTC. Full variable domain (missing parts from reference TRBV7-2 and TRBJ2-6): GAGVSQSPSNKVTEKGKDVELRCDPISGHTALYWYRQSLGQGLEFLIYFQGNSAPDKSGLPSDRFSAERTGGSVSTLTIQRTQQEDSAVYLCASTFILSSGASVLTFGAGSRLTVL.

This clonotype has only a few counts. The chain links TRBV6-5 to TRBJ2-4; 8 bases are shared with TRBD2. The germline gives CDR1 MNHEY, CDR2 SVGAGI. V shed 4 bases and J 14 bases; nucleotides not matched to a gene: 13. The CDR3 length is 14 residues. The CDR3: CASSSYEREWLKYF. For the CDR3, the DNA is TGTGCCAGCAGTTCCTACGAGCGGGAGTGGTTAAAGTACTTC.

This clonotype was counted a few times. This chain joins TRBV5-1 and TRBJ2-7; D is possibly TRBD1 or TRBD2 (5 bases each). The V gene's germline CDR1 is SGHRS and CDR2 YFSETQ. V was trimmed by 0 bases and J by 2 bases, leaving 15 bases between them. The CDR3 spans 16 residues. Here the CDR3 DNA reads TGCGCCAGCAGCTTGGCCGCCTTGGGGACCACCTACGAGCAGTACTTC. This gives the protein CASSLAALGTTYEQYF.

With respect to this clonotype: Given a much more abundant clone one base away, this may be a read error. This chain links TRBV5-4 with TRBJ2-7; D possibly matches TRBD1 or TRBD2 (5 bases each). Trimming removed 0 bases at V and 9 bases at J, with 10 bases between. Germline lookup yields CDR1 SGHNT and CDR2 YYREEE (reference sequence). The CDR3 totals 12 residues. In DNA, the CDR3 is TGTGCCAGCAGCTTGGGCCCGAGGGGGCAGTACTTC. Residues: CASSLGPRGQYF.

This clonotype was seen at least ten times. V gene TRBV5-1 combines with J gene TRBJ1-5, with unresolved D. This CDR3 has 14 residues. The V end lost 0 bases, the J end lost 3 bases, and 7 bases lay between the germline ends. Germline V lookup: CDR1 SGHRS, CDR2 YFSETQ. The CDR3 sequence: CASSLDQNNQPQHF. The CDR3 DNA sequence: TGCGCCAGCAGCTTGGACCAGAACAATCAGCCCCAGCATTTT.

This clonotype was seen only a few times. The chain employs TRBV7-3 and TRBJ2-2; D not resolved. Germline CDR1 and CDR2: SGHTA and FQGTGA. Trimming took off 1 base at V and 2 bases at J, with 11 bases between the two ends. This CDR3 is 16 amino acids long. The CDR3 reads CASSLRAATNTGELFF. CDR3 nucleotides: TGTGCCAGCAGCTTAAGGGCAGCGACCAACACCGGGGAGCTGTTTTTT. Using reference TRBV7-3 and TRBJ2-2 for the parts outside the CDR3, the full variable domain is GAGVSQTPSNKVTEKGKYVELRCDPISGHTALYWYRQSLGQGPEFLIYFQGTGAADDSGLPNDRFFAVRPEGSVSTLKIQRTERGDSAVYLCASSLRAATNTGELFFGEGSRLTVL.

In this sample, this clonotype turned up a few times. This chain uses TRBV20-1 with TRBJ1-2, with 8 bases lining up with TRBD1. This CDR3 region has 14 residues. CDR1 and CDR2 (germline): DFQATT, SNEGSKA (reference sequence). The V and J ends lost 5 bases and 3 bases, in that order; junction bases with no gene match: 8. The CDR3 DNA reads TGCAGTGCTGCCGAATTACAGGGGGACTATGGCTACACCTTC. It is translated as CSAAELQGDYGYTF.

There are a few counts of this clonotype. CDR3 sequence reads: CAIKAGTGEETQYF. The CDR3 DNA reads as TGTGCCATCAAAGCCGGGACAGGAGAAGAGACCCAGTACTTC. This chain connects TRBV10-3 to TRBJ2-5; 8 bases line up with TRBD1. This CDR3 contains 14 residues. Trimming at V came to 7 bases and at J to 3 bases, leaving 7 bases not matched to a gene. In germline, CDR1 is ENHRY, CDR2 SYGVKD.

The chain couples TRBV7-3 to TRBJ2-1; 10 nucleotides agree with TRBD2. The CDR3 covers 13 residues. The trim removed 5 bases at V and 10 bases at J, leaving 5 bases unmatched. Germline-derived CDR1 and CDR2 are SGHTA and FQGTGA. The CDR3 DNA is TGTGCCAGCAGCGTCCAGCGGGAGGGAGAGCAGTTCTTC. Its translation: CASSVQREGEQFF.

CDR3 loop: CASSPSGLYEQYF. CDR3 coding DNA: TGTGCCAGCAGCCCATCCGGTCTCTACGAGCAGTACTTC. The chain joins TRBV7-3 to TRBJ2-7; no firm D call. V lost 5 bases to trimming and J lost 3 bases, with 11 bases between them. This CDR3 is built from 13 residues. Germline assignment: CDR1 SGHTA and CDR2 FQGTGA.

This clonotype appeared many times. The rearrangement links TRBV7-8 to TRBJ2-3, with 8 positions matching TRBD1. Trimming removed 5 bases from V and 2 bases from J; junction bases left unmatched: 3. The CDR3 consists of 14 residues. From germline, CDR1 is SGHVS and CDR2 FQNEAQ. CDR3 region: CASSRQGTTDTQYF. The CDR3 DNA follows: TGTGCCAGCAGCCGACAGGGGACCACAGATACGCAGTATTTT.

The chain joins TRBV18 to TRBJ1-4; D is uncertain. CDR1 and CDR2 (germline): KGHSH, LQKENI. This CDR3 region has 13 residues. Deletions cut 5 bases from V and 7 bases from J, with 11 bases between. CDR3 coding DNA: TGTGCCAGCTCAGCCTACACCGGTGAAAAACTGTTTTTT. The encoded protein is CASSAYTGEKLFF. The complete variable domain, with remaining parts taken from reference TRBV18 and TRBJ1-4, reads NAGVMQNPRHLVRRRGQEARLRCSPMKGHSHVYWYRQLPEEGLKFMVYLQKENIIDESGMPKERFSAEFPKEGPSILRIQQVVRGDSAAYFCASSAYTGEKLFFGSGTQLSVL.

The chain is built from TRBV27 and TRBJ1-6; TRBD1 agrees at 8 bases. Germline assignment: CDR1 MNHEY and CDR2 SMNVEV (reference sequence). The CDR3 covers 14 residues. The trim removed 5 bases at V and 5 bases at J, leaving 2 bases unmatched. CDR3 in amino acids: CASSPDRDNSPLHF. The CDR3 DNA reads as TGTGCCAGCAGTCCGGACAGGGATAATTCACCCCTCCACTTT.

This clonotype was observed many times. V is TRBV20-1 and J is TRBJ2-1; perhaps TRBD2 as D (6 bases). The CDR3 loop spans 14 amino acids. Germline loops: CDR1 DFQATT, CDR2 SNEGSKA (reference sequence). V lost 6 bases, J lost 3 bases, and 15 bases lay in between. The CDR3 protein is CSASSGIDYNEQFF. The DNA for the CDR3 is TGCAGTGCAAGTAGCGGAATCGACTACAATGAGCAGTTCTTC.

There are many counts of this clonotype. This chain links TRBV12-3 or TRBV12-4 with TRBJ2-2; the D is unclear. Trimming shortened V by 3 bases and J by 5 bases, and 10 bases separated the two germline ends. CDR3 length: 14 amino acids. The CDR3 DNA reads as TGTGCCAGCAGTTTCGGCACTCGGACCGGGGAGCTGTTTTTT. Translating gives CASSFGTRTGELFF.

This clonotype has ten or more counts. This chain links TRBV5-1 with TRBJ2-1, with D maybe TRBD2 (6 bases). Germline loops: CDR1 SGHRS, CDR2 YFSETQ. The CDR3 has 16 amino acids. The germline V and J ends were trimmed by 6 bases and 0 bases, with 16 bases remaining between them. The CDR3 DNA follows: TGCGCCAGCACCAATGGCGCGGGACTCTCCTACAATGAGCAGTTCTTC. This gives the protein CASTNGAGLSYNEQFF. Variable domain in full (rest from reference TRBV5-1 and TRBJ2-1): KAGVTQTPRYLIKTRGQQVTLSCSPISGHRSVSWYQQTPGQGLQFLFEYFSETQRNKGNFPGRFSGRQFSNSRSEMNVSTLELGDSALYLCASTNGAGLSYNEQFFGPGTRLTVL.

This clonotype was found many times. This chain uses TRBV7-9 with TRBJ1-5; D remains unclear. The CDR3 runs to 12 residues. The germline V gene has CDR1 SEHNR and CDR2 FQNEAQ (reference sequence). V was clipped by 0 bases and J by 9 bases, with 6 bases between them. In DNA, the CDR3 is TGTGCCAGCAGCTTAGCGGGCGGGCCCCAGCATTTT. Translation gives CASSLAGGPQHF.

Turning to this clonotype: A much bigger clone sits one base away, suggesting this may be a read error. This chain connects TRBV7-3 to TRBJ2-4, with TRBD1 as a possible D gene (6 bases). The J call may be incorrect, as the DNA end agrees better with TRBJ2-1. Germline CDR1 is SGHTA and CDR2 is FQGTGA. The CDR3 totals 13 residues. The CDR3 reads CASSLMPGDIQFF. Here the CDR3 DNA reads TGTGCCAGCAGCTTAATGCCTGGGGACATTCAGTTCTTC.

This clonotype has ten or more counts. This chain uses TRBV15 with TRBJ2-1; no clear D gene. V gave up 2 bases and J gave up 3 bases, with 11 bases separating them. The CDR3 length is 15 residues. Germline CDR1 and CDR2: LNHNV and YYDKDF (reference sequence). In nucleotides, the CDR3 is TGTGCCACCAGCAGATGGCTAGGAGACTACAATGAGCAGTTCTTC. This gives the protein CATSRWLGDYNEQFF.